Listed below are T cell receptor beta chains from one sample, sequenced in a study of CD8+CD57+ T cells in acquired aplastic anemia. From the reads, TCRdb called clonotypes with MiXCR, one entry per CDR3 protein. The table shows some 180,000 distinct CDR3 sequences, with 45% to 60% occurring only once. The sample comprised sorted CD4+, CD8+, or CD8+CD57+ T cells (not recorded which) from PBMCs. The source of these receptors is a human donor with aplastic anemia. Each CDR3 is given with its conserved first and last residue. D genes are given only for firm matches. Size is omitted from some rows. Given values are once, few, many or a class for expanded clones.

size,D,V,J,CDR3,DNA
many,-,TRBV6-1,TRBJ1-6,CASSEGLSGHSPLHF,TGTGCCAGCAGTGAAGGCCTCTCGGGGCATTCACCCCTCCACTTT
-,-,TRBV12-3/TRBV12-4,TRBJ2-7,CASSNDRTGEQYF,TGTGCCAGCTCCAATGACAGGACGGGCGAGCAGTACTTC
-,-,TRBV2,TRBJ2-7,CASSEALRAAYEQYF,TGTGCCAGCAGTGAAGCGCTTCGAGCGGCCTACGAGCAGTACTTC
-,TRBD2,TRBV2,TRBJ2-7,CASSEVGGLGEQYF,TGTGCCAGCAGTGAAGTGGGAGGGCTGGGCGAGCAGTACTTC
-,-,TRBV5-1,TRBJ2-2,CASSLISGNTGELFF,TGCGCCAGCAGCTTGATTAGCGGCAACACCGGGGAGCTGTTTTTT
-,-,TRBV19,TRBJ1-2,CASSIRYYGYTF,TGTGCCAGTAGTATTCGTTACTATGGCTACACCTTC
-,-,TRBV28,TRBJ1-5,CASSLLQTNQPQHF,TGTGCCAGCAGTTTACTACAGACCAATCAGCCCCAGCATTTT
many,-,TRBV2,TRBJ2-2,CASKVTNTGELFF,TGTGCCAGCAAGGTTACGAACACCGGGGAGCTGTTTTTT
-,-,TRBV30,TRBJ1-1,CAWSGGGTEAFF,TGTGCCTGGAGTGGAGGGGGAACTGAAGCTTTCTTT
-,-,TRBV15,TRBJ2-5,CATSIGGEGETQYF,TGTGCCACCAGCATTGGAGGAGAAGGGGAGACCCAGTACTTC
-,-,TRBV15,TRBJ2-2,CATSRDPGIVGELFF,TGTGCCACCAGCAGAGACCCGGGGATCGTCGGGGAGCTGTTTTTT